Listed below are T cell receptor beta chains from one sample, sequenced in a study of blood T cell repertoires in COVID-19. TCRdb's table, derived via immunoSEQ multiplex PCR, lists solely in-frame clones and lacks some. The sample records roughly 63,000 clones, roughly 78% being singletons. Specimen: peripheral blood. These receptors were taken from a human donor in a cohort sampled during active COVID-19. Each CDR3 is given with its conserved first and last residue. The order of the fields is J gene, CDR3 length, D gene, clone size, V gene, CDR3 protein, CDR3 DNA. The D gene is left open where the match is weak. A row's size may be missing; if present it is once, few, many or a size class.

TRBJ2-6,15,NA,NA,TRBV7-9,CASSLFRAGANVLTF,TGTGCCAGCAGCTTATTCAGGGCCGGGGCCAACGTCCTGACTTTC
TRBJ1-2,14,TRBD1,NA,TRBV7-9,CASSEQGKMGGYTF,TGTGCCAGCAGCGAACAGGGGAAAATGGGTGGCTACACCTTC
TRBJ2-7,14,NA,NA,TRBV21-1,CASGFKEGLGEQYF,TGTGCCAGCGGGTTTAAGGAGGGCTTGGGCGAGCAGTACTTC
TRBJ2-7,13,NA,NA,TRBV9,CASNQGGVNEQYF,TGTGCCAGCAACCAGGGCGGGGTGAACGAGCAGTACTTC
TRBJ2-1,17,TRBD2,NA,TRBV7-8,CASSYRTSGSSYNEQFF,TGTGCCAGCAGCTACCGGACTAGCGGGAGCTCCTACAATGAGCAGTTCTTC
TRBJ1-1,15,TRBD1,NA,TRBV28,CASRGQTGLNTEAFF,TGTGCCAGCAGAGGCCAGACAGGGCTGAACACTGAAGCTTTCTTT
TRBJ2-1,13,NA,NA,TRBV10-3,CAISEPNSNEQFF,TGTGCCATCAGTGAGCCGAACTCGAATGAGCAGTTCTTC
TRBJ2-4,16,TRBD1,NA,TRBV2,CASSTRDRGSKNIQYF,TGTGCCAGCAGTACCCGGGACAGGGGGTCCAAAAACATTCAGTACTTC
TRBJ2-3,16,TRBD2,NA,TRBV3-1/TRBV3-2,CASSQVGGLEADTQYF,TGTGCCAGCAGCCAAGTAGGGGGACTAGAGGCTGATACGCAGTATTTT
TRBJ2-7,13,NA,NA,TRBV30,CAWISPPSYEQYF,TGTGCCTGGATTAGTCCTCCCTCCTACGAGCAGTACTTC
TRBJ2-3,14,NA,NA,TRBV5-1,CASSPGHSTDTQYF,TGCGCCAGCAGCCCCGGACACAGCACAGATACGCAGTATTTT
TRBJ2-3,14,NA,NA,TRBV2,CASRVGGSTDTQYF,TGTGCCAGCAGAGTAGGAGGGAGCACAGATACGCAGTATTTT
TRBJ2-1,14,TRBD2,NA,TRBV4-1,CASSHQREYNEQFF,TGCGCCAGCAGCCACCAGCGGGAATACAATGAGCAGTTCTTC
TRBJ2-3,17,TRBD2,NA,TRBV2,CASQAEREGPSTDTQYF,TGTGCCAGTCAAGCGGAGCGGGAGGGCCCTAGCACAGATACGCAGTATTTT
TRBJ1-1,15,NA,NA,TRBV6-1,CASSEALQTNTEAFF,TGTGCCAGCAGTGAAGCGTTACAGACGAACACTGAAGCTTTCTTT
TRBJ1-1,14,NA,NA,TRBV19,CASSAGTGNTEAFF,TGTGCCAGTAGTGCTGGAACAGGGAACACTGAAGCTTTCTTT
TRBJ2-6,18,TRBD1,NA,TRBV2,CASSGQGRGLSGANVLTF,TGTGCCAGCAGTGGACAGGGGCGGGGACTCTCTGGGGCCAACGTCCTGACTTTC
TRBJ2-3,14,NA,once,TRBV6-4,CASSTRSFTDTQYF,TGTGCCAGCAGCACCCGGTCCTTCACAGATACGCAGTATTTT
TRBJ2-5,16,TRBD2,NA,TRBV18,CASSPLAGASEETQYF,TGTGCCAGCTCACCACTAGCGGGAGCCTCGGAAGAGACCCAGTACTTC
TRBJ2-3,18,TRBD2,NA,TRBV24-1,CATSDSPLLAGGRDTQYF,TGTGCCACCAGTGATTCCCCCCTACTAGCGGGAGGGAGAGATACGCAGTATTTT
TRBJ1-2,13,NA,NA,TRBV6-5,CASRRGGETGYTF,TGTGCCAGTAGGAGGGGTGGGGAGACTGGCTACACCTTC
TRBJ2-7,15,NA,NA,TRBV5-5,CASSLVVRDDHEQYF,TGTGCCAGCAGCTTGGTCGTCAGGGATGACCACGAGCAGTACTTC
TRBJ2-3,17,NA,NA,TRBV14,CASSQRTPTVYTDTQYF,TGTGCCAGCAGCCAACGGACACCAACGGTATACACAGATACGCAGTATTTT
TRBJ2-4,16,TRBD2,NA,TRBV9,CASSVDLAGGRNIQYF,TGTGCCAGCAGCGTAGATCTAGCGGGAGGGAGAAACATTCAGTACTTC
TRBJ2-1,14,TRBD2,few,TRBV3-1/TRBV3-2,CASSPLAGENEQFF,TGTGCCAGCAGCCCCCTAGCGGGGGAGAATGAGCAGTTCTTC
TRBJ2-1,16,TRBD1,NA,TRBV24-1,CATSDPGDRGIDEQFF,TGTGCCACCAGTGATCCGGGGGACAGGGGGATCGATGAGCAGTTCTTC
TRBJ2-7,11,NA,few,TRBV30,CACLQNYEQYF,TGTGCCTGTCTCCAGAATTACGAGCAGTACTTC
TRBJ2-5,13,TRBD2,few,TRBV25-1,CASSEGGETTQYF,TGTGCCAGCAGTGAGGGGGGGGAGACGACCCAGTACTTC
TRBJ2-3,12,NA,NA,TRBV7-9,CASSHSIDTQYF,TGTGCCAGCAGCCACTCGATAGATACGCAGTATTTT
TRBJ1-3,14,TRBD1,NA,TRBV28,CASSLQGTQHTIYF,TGTGCCAGCAGTCTACAGGGGACTCAGCACACCATATATTTT
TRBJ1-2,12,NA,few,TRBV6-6,CASRQSPYGYTF,TGTGCCAGCAGGCAGTCTCCTTATGGCTACACCTTC
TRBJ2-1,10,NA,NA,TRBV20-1,CSARERANFF,TGCAGTGCTAGAGAGCGAGCCAATTTCTTC
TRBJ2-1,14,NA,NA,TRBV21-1,CASSGEEPYNEQFF,TGTGCCAGCAGCGGAGAGGAGCCCTACAATGAGCAGTTCTTC